These 7 T cell receptor beta chains came from one sample sequenced in a study of siplizumab effects on memory and regulatory T cells. Sequencing was performed with immunoSEQ multiplex PCR; in TCRdb, only in-frame clones are kept and a portion is missing. The data contain some 110,000 clones, 93% of them singletons. The material sequenced was Tregs sorted from blood. These receptors originate from a human donor in good health.

This chain links TRBV7-2 with TRBJ1-1, with D hard to call. Per the germline V gene, CDR1 is SGHTA and CDR2 is FQGNSA. The V and J ends lost 5 bases and 10 bases respectively, with 17 bases between them. The CDR3 contains 13 residues. The CDR3 reads CASSPSFRGRAFF. The DNA for the CDR3 is TGTGCCAGCAGCCCCAGTTTTCGTGGGCGAGCTTTCTTT.

This chain uses TRBV2 with TRBJ2-3, with 13 bases identical to TRBD2. Germline lookup yields CDR1 SNHLY and CDR2 FYNNEI. This CDR3 contains 17 residues. Losses at the gene ends were 6 bases for V and 0 bases for J; bases not matched to a gene: 6. The CDR3 protein is CASSRLAGGTSTDTQYF. In nucleotides, the CDR3 is TGTGCCAGCAGCCGACTAGCGGGAGGTACTAGCACAGATACGCAGTATTTT.

The chain couples TRBV29-1 to TRBJ2-5; D possibly corresponds to TRBD2 (6 bases). The V end lost 5 bases, the J end lost 4 bases, and 20 bases lay between the germline ends. CDR1 SQVTM and CDR2 ANQGSEA come from the germline V gene. The CDR3 runs 15 residues. The CDR3 spells CSVLGGGQVRETQYF. CDR3 in DNA: TGCAGCGTTTTGGGCGGAGGGCAAGTGAGAGAGACCCAGTACTTC.

V is TRBV6-6 and J is TRBJ2-1; TRBD2 matches 10 bases. The CDR3 is 15 amino acids. Germline loops: CDR1 MNHNY, CDR2 SVGAGI (reference sequence). Trimming took 6 bases from V and 6 from J; bases not matched to a gene: 8. The CDR3 sequence: CASSLLAGVPNEQFF. CDR3 sequence (DNA): TGTGCCAGCAGCCTTCTAGCGGGAGTTCCCAATGAGCAGTTCTTC.

This chain links TRBV10-3 with TRBJ1-1, with a tentative D call TRBD1 (6 bases). The CDR3 consists of 15 residues. The germline CDR1 and CDR2 sequences are ENHRY and SYGVKD. Trimming removed 6 bases at V and 4 bases at J, with 18 bases between. The CDR3 nucleotides are TGTGCCATCAGCGCGCCCCCAGGGGTTGGCACTGAAGCTTTCTTT. Amino acid sequence: CAISAPPGVGTEAFF.

This chain joins TRBV10-3 and TRBJ1-2; D ambiguous. The CDR3 length is 14 residues. The V end was cut by 0 bases, the J end by 4 bases, with 9 bases between. The V gene's germline CDR1 is ENHRY and CDR2 SYGVKD. The CDR3 DNA reads TGTGCCATCAGTGAGTCGGGTACTTCCTATGGCTACACCTTC. Translating gives CAISESGTSYGYTF.

V and J are TRBV9 and TRBJ2-1; 8 positions agree with TRBD2. The germline CDR1 and CDR2 sequences are SGDLS and YYNGEE. The junction had 6 bases not matched to a gene; V was cut back by 0 bases and J by 4 bases. This CDR3 region has 16 residues. CDR3 sequence: CASSVEVAGTYNEQFF. DNA for the CDR3: TGTGCCAGCAGCGTAGAGGTAGCGGGGACTTACAATGAGCAGTTCTTC.